This T cell receptor beta chain stems from a study of immune evolution from preneoplasia to lung adenocarcinoma (dated by TCRdb to about 2021). For context, the study as a whole: The study used immune gene expression, TCR sequencing and multiplex immunofluorescence to profile the immune contexture of lung adenocarcinoma precursors and invasive adenocarcinoma. Resected precursor lesions (AAH, AIS, MIA) and invasive adenocarcinomas were compared against paired morphologically normal lung tissue. The sample size was set by how many specimens were available, not by a prior power calculation. The immune data were integrated with whole exome sequencing and methylation data from the same cohort of nodules. The overall cohort comprised approximately 53 patients with pulmonary nodules who underwent surgical resection. TCR sequencing data were obtained from 51 patients. According to the study, about 100 samples went through TCR sequencing. POLYSOLVER was used to infer Class I HLA alleles from exome data, and LOHHLA was used to detect allele-specific HLA loss. On the study overall, not on this receptor specifically: Because all patients were from Japan and China, applicability to Western populations was uncertain. Clonality was highest in normal lung, while later-stage lesions appeared to have lower clonality but higher T cell density and diversity. Top T cell clone frequencies were highest in normal lung and appeared to decrease progressively from AAH through AIS, MIA and invasive adenocarcinoma. Findings were based on association rather than direct causation; larger cohorts with long-term follow-up and longitudinal biopsies were deemed needed.

Resection was performed on patients in Japan or China between the mid-2010s and the late 2010s. The histologic diagnosis of each case was independently confirmed on H&E slides by two lung cancer pathologists. The AllPrep DNA/RNA FFPE Kit was used to isolate DNA from FFPE tissue. The germline V and J ends show losses of 3 bases and 4 bases respectively, and no gene match explains 6 bases of the junction. From the cysteine through the phenylalanine, the CDR3 covers 15 amino acids. CDR3 DNA only is kept here, 45 bases in frame from base 1. CDR1 and CDR2 are read off the germline V gene as SGHAT and FQNNGV. Comment on this clone: This clone's antigen is unknown. Per-base quality was not reported, and no clone a single base away is much larger than it.

The immunoSEQ hsTCRbeta Kit was used to sequence TCR beta CDR3 regions from DNA. On the authors' methods: The ImmunoSEQ Analyzer was used to analyse the TCR sequencing data. T cell clonality was defined as 1 minus Pielou's evenness computed on productive rearrangements. To measure T cell diversity, the inverse Simpson index was applied to productive templates. T cell density was defined as TCR beta template counts normalized to usable DNA, with usable DNA estimated by amplification and sequencing of housekeeping genes. Two-sided Kruskal-Wallis tests were used to compare TCR metrics across histologic stages. The table was pulled from immuneACCESS by TCRdb, which kept in-frame rearrangements only. Such tables lose some clones; where checked, under half of the loss comes from unresolved V genes, and the rest has no known cause. That table furnishes V, J and clone size, whereas the DNA furnished D and trimming. The sample includes about 5,700 clones, with about four fifths observed a single time. 10% to 13% of the sample comes from the top ten.

The TCR was taken from a person between 45 and 75 years old with lung adenocarcinoma. Sequenced sample: FFPE normal lung tissue adjacent to the tumor. The sequence links TRBV11-2 to TRBJ2-7; TRBD2 fits 10 bases in the junction. For the CDR3, the sequence is CASSFSSGSAYEQYF. The bases read TGTGCCAGCAGCTTCTCTAGCGGGAGTGCTTACGAGCAGTACTTC.